The 18 T cell receptor beta chains presented below share a single source sample, sequenced in a study of T cells in Graves' hyperthyroidism and ophthalmopathy. TCR beta CDR3 regions were amplified from RNA transcripts. Using the HTBI primer set, a first-round RT-PCR was run on the TCR CDR3. TCRdb independently ran MiXCR on the multiplex PCR reads; one entry per CDR3 protein. In the table there are hundreds of thousands of distinct CDR3 sequences, about 14% of which are singletons. Sequenced input: blood. Source of these receptors: a woman under 30 with Graves' hyperthyroidism.

This clonotype was detected many times. This chain uses TRBV7-8 with TRBJ2-1; weak D call: TRBD2 (6 bases). Trimming stripped 3 bases from V and 8 bases from J, with 11 bases between. Germline loops: CDR1 SGHVS, CDR2 FQNEAQ. The CDR3 extends over 13 amino acids. The CDR3 is CASSFGGIYEQFF. The CDR3 DNA reads TGTGCCAGCAGCTTCGGCGGGATTTATGAGCAGTTCTTC.

This clonotype was counted many times. This chain uses TRBV5-1 with TRBJ2-7; D not certain. Germline assignment: CDR1 SGHRS and CDR2 YFSETQ. This CDR3 spans 14 amino acids. V was trimmed by 2 bases and J by 3 bases, leaving 12 bases between them. The CDR3 nucleotides read TGCGCCAGCAGCTTTAGAGAGGACGGCTACGAGCAGTACTTC. This sequence encodes CASSFREDGYEQYF.

Regarding this clonotype: Possible read error: a much larger clone is one base away. This rearrangement joins TRBV11-2 to TRBJ2-2, with D maybe TRBD2 (6 bases). The CDR3 extends over 15 amino acids. CDR1 and CDR2 from the germline V gene are SGHAT and FQNNGV. The CDR3 coding sequence is TGTGCCAGCAGCTTAAACGGCCTGAACACCGGGGGGCTGTTTTTT. Translation gives CASSLNGLNTGGLFF.

This clonotype occurred many times. V and J are TRBV20-1 and TRBJ2-1; 9 bases map to TRBD2. The CDR3 runs to 14 residues. Trimming removed 0 bases from V and 6 bases from J; junction bases left unmatched: 3. Germline V gives CDR1 DFQATT, CDR2 SNEGSKA (reference sequence). CDR3 coding DNA: TGCAGTGCTAGAGAGCCTAGCGGGATCAATGAGCAGTTCTTC. Protein product: CSAREPSGINEQFF.

This clonotype occurred many times. The rearrangement joins TRBV6-1 to TRBJ2-1; TRBD2 matches 9 bases. Looked up from germline, CDR1 is MNHNS and CDR2 is SASEGT. V trimming: 5 bases; J trimming: 8 bases; junction bases outside the gene matches: 10. This CDR3 comprises 15 residues. CDR3 nucleotides: TGTGCCAGCAGTCAGACTAGCGGAGGTGATTATGAGCAGTTCTTC. Residues: CASSQTSGGDYEQFF.

This clonotype was counted at least ten times. The chain uses TRBV12-3 or TRBV12-4 and TRBJ2-2, with 8 bases matching TRBD2. V gave up 11 bases and J gave up 5 bases; unmatched junction bases: 4. CDR3 length equals 12 residues. The CDR3 nucleotides are TGTGCCGACAGCGGGAGAACCGGGGAGCTGTTTTTT. As protein: CADSGRTGELFF.

This clonotype was detected many times. The CDR3 is CASSPDRGGEGQYF. CDR3 bases: TGTGCCAGCTCACCAGACAGGGGCGGTGAGGGGCAGTACTTC. The V and J genes are TRBV18 and TRBJ2-7, with 8 positions matching TRBD1. The V segment lost 2 bases and the J segment 9 bases; nucleotides outside the gene matches: 9. From germline, CDR1 is KGHSH and CDR2 LQKENI. The CDR3 extends over 14 amino acids.

CDR3 sequence reads: CASSLGGYRGYNEQFF. CDR3 in DNA: TGTGCCAGCAGTCTCGGGGGTTATCGGGGTTACAATGAGCAGTTCTTC. This chain joins TRBV9 and TRBJ2-1; D perhaps matches TRBD2 (6 bases). The CDR3 has 16 amino acids. V lost 5 bases and J lost 4, with 19 bases in between. Germline-derived CDR1 and CDR2 are SGDLS and YYNGEE.

This clonotype was detected a few times. This chain links TRBV20-1 with TRBJ2-5; possible D gene TRBD2, 5 bases. V was trimmed by 3 bases and J by 13 bases, leaving 18 bases between them. The CDR3 is 12 residues long. The germline V gene encodes CDR1 DFQATT and CDR2 SNEGSKA (reference sequence). In DNA form, the CDR3 reads TGCAGTGCTAGCCCCGCGGGCCGGGGTAGGTACTTC. As protein: CSASPAGRGRYF.

This sequence joins TRBV6-1 and TRBJ2-2; D remains unclear. Germline CDR1 MNHNS, CDR2 SASEGT. Trimming stripped 3 bases from V and 3 bases from J, with 14 bases between. This CDR3 is built from 16 residues. The CDR3 is CASSDPGAEYTGELFF. CDR3 bases: TGTGCCAGCAGTGACCCCGGCGCGGAGTACACCGGGGAGCTGTTTTTT.

Only a few counts were recorded for this clonotype. For the CDR3, the DNA is TGTGCCAGCTCACCCCGGACAGACAATGAAAAACTGTTTTTT. Protein sequence: CASSPRTDNEKLFF. This chain connects TRBV18 to TRBJ1-4; possible D gene TRBD1, 6 bases. CDR3 length: 14 amino acids. Germline-derived CDR1 and CDR2 are KGHSH and LQKENI. Trimming cost V 3 bases and J 5 bases, with 10 bases left between them.

This clonotype was picked up many times. The chain couples TRBV2 to TRBJ2-7; D is uncertain. V lost 6 bases, J lost 2 bases, and 17 bases lay in between. The length of the CDR3 is 15 residues. Looked up from germline, CDR1 is SNHLY and CDR2 is FYNNEI. In DNA form, the CDR3 reads TGTGCCAGCAGACTCAGTCTCCGAGACACCTACGAGCAGTACTTC. The encoded protein is CASRLSLRDTYEQYF.

This clonotype was found many times. The chain links TRBV30 to TRBJ2-1; 9 bases line up with TRBD2. The CDR3 has 16 residues. Germline CDR1 and CDR2: GTSNPN and SVGIG (reference sequence). Losses at the gene ends were 1 base for V and 9 bases for J; bases not matched to a gene: 13. The CDR3 here is CAWSEYRLAGSREQFF. The DNA of the CDR3 is TGTGCCTGGAGTGAGTATAGGCTAGCGGGATCCCGTGAGCAGTTCTTC.

This chain links TRBV7-9 with TRBJ2-3, with D perhaps TRBD2 (5 bases). CDR3 length: 11 amino acids. The germline V and J ends were trimmed by 7 bases and 14 bases, with 16 bases remaining between them. Germline CDR1 and CDR2: SEHNR and FQNEAQ (reference sequence). The DNA for the CDR3 is TGTGCCAGCACCATACGGGATTCTGCGTATTTT. Translation: CASTIRDSAYF.

The V call is TRBV27, the J call TRBJ2-5; 9 bases agree with TRBD2. Trimming took 4 bases from V and 0 from J; bases not matched to a gene: 12. Germline loops: CDR1 MNHEY, CDR2 SMNVEV (reference sequence). This CDR3 has 18 amino acids. The CDR3 DNA reads TGTGCCAGCAGTTCTCTCAAGAGCGGGAGGACATACCAAGAGACCCAGTACTTC. Translating it yields CASSSLKSGRTYQETQYF.

This rearrangement joins TRBV30 to TRBJ2-1, with TRBD2 matching over 9 bases. Germline trimming cut 0 bases from V and 6 bases from J; bases unmatched to any gene: 9. This CDR3 comprises 16 residues. Germline assignment: CDR1 GTSNPN and CDR2 SVGIG (reference sequence). CDR3 sequence reads: CAWSVRGGRAFNEQFF. DNA of the CDR3: TGTGCCTGGAGTGTACGGGGCGGGAGGGCCTTCAATGAGCAGTTCTTC.

The chain is built from TRBV2 and TRBJ2-1; 7 bases fit TRBD1. The V segment lost 1 base and the J segment 10 bases; nucleotides outside the gene matches: 7. The CDR3 has 14 residues. Germline CDR1 reads SNHLY; CDR2 reads FYNNEI. CDR3 in amino acids: CASSEGQGLGEQFF. CDR3 coding DNA: TGTGCCAGCAGTGAAGGACAGGGTTTAGGCGAGCAGTTCTTC.

A few counts support this clonotype. The chain combines TRBV14 with TRBJ2-5; 11 bases line up with TRBD2. Trimming removed 4 bases from V and 7 bases from J; junction bases left unmatched: 8. Germline CDR1 is SGHDN and CDR2 is FVKESK. CDR3 size: 15 residues. CDR3 in amino acids: CASSLLAGDGVTQYF. The CDR3 bases are TGTGCCAGCAGCCTACTAGCGGGAGATGGAGTGACCCAGTACTTC.